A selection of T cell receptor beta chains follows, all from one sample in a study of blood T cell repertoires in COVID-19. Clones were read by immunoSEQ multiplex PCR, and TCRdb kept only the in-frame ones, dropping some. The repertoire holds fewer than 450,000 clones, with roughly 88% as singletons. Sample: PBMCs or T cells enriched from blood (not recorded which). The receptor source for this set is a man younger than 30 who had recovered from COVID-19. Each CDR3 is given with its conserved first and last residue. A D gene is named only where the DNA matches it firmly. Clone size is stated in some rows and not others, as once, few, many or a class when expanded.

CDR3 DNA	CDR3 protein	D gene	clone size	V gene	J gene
TGTGCCAGCAGCTTCGGACAGGGAAATCAGCCCCAGCATTTT	CASSFGQGNQPQHF	TRBD1	.	TRBV5-6	TRBJ1-5
TGCGCCAGCAGCCTGCTTGGGGGGACTGAAGCTTTCTTT	CASSLLGGTEAFF	.	.	TRBV5-1	TRBJ1-1
TGTGCCAGCAGTTTATCCTCCAGGGAACAAGCTTTCTTT	CASSLSSREQAFF	.	.	TRBV28	TRBJ1-1
TGTGCCAGCAGCGTAGGAACGGGGAAGGATTCACCCCTCCACTTT	CASSVGTGKDSPLHF	.	once	TRBV9	TRBJ1-6
TGCGCCAGCAGCTTGCTAGCGGGGTCCTACGAGCAGTACTTC	CASSLLAGSYEQYF	TRBD2	.	TRBV5-1	TRBJ2-7
TGTGCCAGCAGCTTATTACTAGCGAGTAACACCGGGGAGCTGTTTTTT	CASSLLLASNTGELFF	TRBD2	.	TRBV11-2	TRBJ2-2
TGTGCCAGTAGTAGGGGCGGGAGCTCCTACGAGCAGTACTTC	CASSRGGSSYEQYF	TRBD2	.	TRBV19	TRBJ2-7
TGTGCCAGCAGTCGGCCTAGCTACTACCAAGAGACCCAGTACTTC	CASSRPSYYQETQYF	.	.	TRBV27	TRBJ2-5
TGTGCCAGCAGCTTGTCACAGGGGGCGAGGGATGAGCAGTTCTTC	CASSLSQGARDEQFF	TRBD1	.	TRBV13	TRBJ2-1
TGTGCCAGCAGTGACACAGGGATCGGCAATCAGCCCCAGCATTTT	CASSDTGIGNQPQHF	.	.	TRBV27	TRBJ1-5
TGCGCCAGCAGCTTGACTATAATTGACACCGGGGAGCTGTTTTTT	CASSLTIIDTGELFF	.	.	TRBV5-1	TRBJ2-2
TGTGCCTGGCGATATTTCAGGGGTGGCTACACCTTC	CAWRYFRGGYTF	.	.	TRBV30	TRBJ1-2
TGTGCCAGCAGTTTCTCGGACAGGGGCCAAGAGACCCAGTACTTC	CASSFSDRGQETQYF	TRBD1	once	TRBV27	TRBJ2-5
TGCGCCAGCAGCCATGTTCAGCAGGGGGCGGCTGGTGGCTACACCTTC	CASSHVQQGAAGGYTF	TRBD1	.	TRBV4-1	TRBJ1-2
TGTGCCAGCAGCCGCCGAGATAATCAGCCCCAGCATTTT	CASSRRDNQPQHF	.	.	TRBV16	TRBJ1-5
TGTGCCACCAGTGCTTCTAGCGGGAGATGGACCGGGGAGCTGTTTTTT	CATSASSGRWTGELFF	TRBD2	once	TRBV24-1	TRBJ2-2
TGTGCCAGTAGTAAAGGAGCGGAGTTAATGAACACTGAAGCTTTCTTT	CASSKGAELMNTEAFF	.	.	TRBV19	TRBJ1-1
TGTGCCAGCAGCTTAGCCACCACCGGGGGTGAAAAACTGTTTTTT	CASSLATTGGEKLFF	.	.	TRBV7-9	TRBJ1-4
TGTGCCAGCAGCCGTAATAGCGGCTACGAGCAGTACTTC	CASSRNSGYEQYF	.	.	TRBV7-8	TRBJ2-7
TGTGCCAGCAGCCCTCGGGGGGCCCGCCCCACCGGGGAGCTGTTTTTT	CASSPRGARPTGELFF	.	.	TRBV11-2	TRBJ2-2
TGTGCCAGCAGCCCAAAGGAGGGGCAGGGCTATAATTCACCCCTCCACTTT	CASSPKEGQGYNSPLHF	.	.	TRBV7-2	TRBJ1-6
TGTGCCAGCACCACAGGCGGGGGGACCGTAATTCTTCCCCTCCACTTT	CASTTGGGTVILPLHF	.	.	TRBV7-9	TRBJ1-6
TGTGCCAGCAGTTTATTGGCGAGCGGGACTCACACCGGGGAGCTGTTTTTT	CASSLLASGTHTGELFF	TRBD2	.	TRBV27	TRBJ2-2
TGTGCCAGCAGTGGGCCCCCCAGAGGGCGCATCGGAAACACCATATATTTT	CASSGPPRGRIGNTIYF	.	.	TRBV6-1	TRBJ1-3
TGTGCCAGCAGCTTGGAAGGAGCTTTTAACAACTATGGCTACACCTTC	CASSLEGAFNNYGYTF	.	few	TRBV5-6	TRBJ1-2
TGTGCCATCAGAACCCCGGGACTAGCGCCCCAAGGGGGCTCCTACAATGAGCAGTTCTTC	CAIRTPGLAPQGGSYNEQFF	TRBD2	.	TRBV10-3	TRBJ2-1
TGTGCCAGCTCACCACCGTCTTCTAGCGGGAGGGCTGGAGAGACCCAGTACTTC	CASSPPSSSGRAGETQYF	TRBD2	.	TRBV18	TRBJ2-5
TGTGCCAGCAGCCACACCGGGACAGGGGGCCTAGGAGATACGCAGTATTTT	CASSHTGTGGLGDTQYF	TRBD1	.	TRBV14	TRBJ2-3
TGTGCCAGCAGCACATCCGGGAAACCCGGCGGCTACACCTTC	CASSTSGKPGGYTF	.	.	TRBV3-1/TRBV3-2	TRBJ1-2
TGCGCCAGCAGCTTGTTCCTCGGCGGAAACTCCAAAAACATTCAGTACTTC	CASSLFLGGNSKNIQYF	.	.	TRBV5-1	TRBJ2-4
TGTGCCAGCAGCCACTTAGAGAATTCACCCCTCCACTTT	CASSHLENSPLHF	.	few	TRBV3-1/TRBV3-2	TRBJ1-6
TGTGCCAGCAGCCTGACAGGGATTAATGAAAAACTGTTTTTT	CASSLTGINEKLFF	TRBD1	once	TRBV28	TRBJ1-4
TGTGCCAGCAGTGAGTACTTCACAGGGGGCTACGAGCAGTACTTC	CASSEYFTGGYEQYF	TRBD1	.	TRBV6-1	TRBJ2-7
TGTGCCAGCAGCTTAAGCGGCGGAGGGCCCGCGTATGGCTACACCTTC	CASSLSGGGPAYGYTF	.	.	TRBV7-3	TRBJ1-2
TGTGCCAGCAGTTATTCCCGGGACACAGAGACCCAGTACTTC	CASSYSRDTETQYF	.	.	TRBV6-5	TRBJ2-5
TGTGCCAGCACGCTAGAAGCTGAGCAGTTCTTC	CASTLEAEQFF	.	.	TRBV7-9	TRBJ2-1
TGTGCCAGCAGTGTATCGGACTTGGACAATCAGCCCCAGCATTTT	CASSVSDLDNQPQHF	.	.	TRBV2	TRBJ1-5
TGCGCCAGCACCCGTGGAGGACTAAACACCGGGGAGCTGTTTTTT	CASTRGGLNTGELFF	.	.	TRBV5-1	TRBJ2-2
TGTGCCAGCAGTTACTCACTCGGGACAGAATCCCATGGCTACACCTTC	CASSYSLGTESHGYTF	TRBD1	.	TRBV6-5	TRBJ1-2
TGTGCCAGCACCTCCCCCCAGGACAGACTGAACACTGAAGCTTTCTTT	CASTSPQDRLNTEAFF	.	.	TRBV13	TRBJ1-1
TGCGCCAGCAGTCGCCCCGGGACATGGAATGGCTACACCTTC	CASSRPGTWNGYTF	.	.	TRBV4-1	TRBJ1-2
TGTGCCAGCAGCTTGGAGACTAGCACAGATACGCAGTATTTT	CASSLETSTDTQYF	.	.	TRBV5-4	TRBJ2-3
TGTGCCAGCAGGTCAACAGGGAACACTGAAGCTTTCTTT	CASRSTGNTEAFF	.	.	TRBV5-6	TRBJ1-1
TGTGCCAGCAGCCTCGGGACAGGTCTAAATTCACCCCTCCACTTT	CASSLGTGLNSPLHF	TRBD1	.	TRBV5-6	TRBJ1-6
TGTGCCAGCAGCTTAGTGTCGTATAACTATGGCTACACCTTC	CASSLVSYNYGYTF	.	.	TRBV7-9	TRBJ1-2
TGTGCCAGCAGCTATACGAGGGAGGCTGGCTACACCTTC	CASSYTREAGYTF	.	.	TRBV7-6	TRBJ1-2
TGTGCCAGCAGCCCCCAGGGTGGAAGGAATCAGCCCCAGCATTTT	CASSPQGGRNQPQHF	.	.	TRBV9	TRBJ1-5
TGCGCCAGCAGCCAAGATGGAGCGGGAGACCCGGTGTACGAGCAGTACTTC	CASSQDGAGDPVYEQYF	TRBD2	.	TRBV4-1	TRBJ2-7
TGTGCCAGCAGTACCACAGGGGCTCTTGGCTACACCTTC	CASSTTGALGYTF	TRBD1	.	TRBV12-3/TRBV12-4	TRBJ1-2
TGTGCCAGCAGATCCACGAACACCGGGGAGCTGTTTTTT	CASRSTNTGELFF	.	.	TRBV7-9	TRBJ2-2
TGTGCCAGCAGCCAGGGGACAGGGGGCTTTCTGGCATCTAGCAATCAGCCCCAGCATTTT	CASSQGTGGFLASSNQPQHF	TRBD1	.	TRBV28	TRBJ1-5